Sequencing of this TCR beta chain was carried out in a study of T cells in Graves' hyperthyroidism and ophthalmopathy. There are a few counts of this clonotype. Patients aged 18 to 65 had newly diagnosed hyperthyroidism of under 2 months' duration. This CDR3 region has 17 residues. V shed 6 bases and J 11 bases; nucleotides not matched to a gene: 19. Per germline, CDR1 SGHKS and CDR2 YYEKEE (reference sequence). Researchers took RNA transcripts and amplified the TCR beta CDR3 regions from them. The TCR CDR3 first-round RT-PCR relied on the HTBI primer set. One entry per CDR3 protein results from TCRdb running MiXCR on the multiplex PCR reads. The repertoire includes 600,000 to 900,000 distinct CDR3 sequences, about 16% of them detected once, and 8.4% sits in the top ten.

The clonotype was recovered from a man aged 18 to 29 with Graves' hyperthyroidism. The rearrangement links TRBV5-5 to TRBJ1-6; 8 bases line up with TRBD1. The sample taken for sequencing was blood. CDR3 sequence reads: CASNKRTGTGSMAPLHF. In DNA form, the CDR3 reads TGTGCCAGCAACAAACGGACCGGGACAGGTAGCATGGCACCCCTCCACTTT.